This T cell receptor beta chain stems from a study of long-term antiretroviral therapy in people with HIV. Remarks on this clone: No antigen is known for it.

Overall study results and limits: Repertoires with HIV possessed tighter CDR3 length spans than those of controls.

The libraries were made with immunoSEQ v3.0 at survey level. Repertoires were generated with immunoSEQ multiplex PCR, while TCRdb's copy carries only in-frame clones and drops some. The data contain tens of thousands of clones, over 75% of them singletons. The CDR3 extends over 14 amino acids. The germline V and J ends were trimmed by 5 bases and 4 bases, with 12 bases remaining between them. CDR1 and CDR2 from the germline V gene are SGHVS and FNYEAQ. V and J are TRBV7-6 and TRBJ2-1; TRBD2 might be the D (6 bases). Material: unsorted PBMCs, obtained around 2.7 years after starting antiretroviral therapy. The TCR originated in a woman between 45 and 65 years old with HIV. The CDR3 protein is CASSPRLDYNEQFF. CDR3 nucleotides: TGTGCCAGCAGCCCCAGACTAGATTACAATGAGCAGTTCTTC. Variable domain in full (rest from reference TRBV7-6 and TRBJ2-1): GAGVSQSPRYKVTKRGQDVALRCDPISGHVSLYWYRQALGQGPEFLTYFNYEAQQDKSGLPNDRFSAERPEGSISTLTIQRTEQRDSAMYRCASSPRLDYNEQFFGPGTRLTVL.